This entry is about one TCR beta chain. Its antigen is as yet unknown. Rectal tissue came from one to two pinch biopsies taken at colonoscopy. This sample was taken from a study of pediatric ulcerative colitis. The repertoire was sequenced with immunoSEQ multiplex PCR; TCRdb's copy has only in-frame clones and lacks some. The profile shows about 37,000 clones, 75% of them singletons. Overall study results and limits: This repertoire reflects total lymphocytes rather than subpopulations like regulatory T cells.

The CDR3 spans 16 residues. The TCR comes from a boy aged 5-17 years with severe ulcerative colitis. This rearrangement joins TRBV21-1 to TRBJ2-3; the table names TRBD1, a call not compared with the DNA. TRBV21-1 is flagged as a pseudogene. The source material was gut tissue. The CDR3 loop is CASSLRTVPSTDTQYF. The CDR3 DNA follows: TGTGCCAGCAGCCTGAGGACAGTTCCTAGCACAGATACGCAGTATTTT.